The clone carrying this T cell receptor (beta chain) appeared a single time. Its antigen remains unidentified. Reverse transcription used roughly 0.45 to 1 ug RNA and random hexamers. Each CDR3 protein gets one entry after TCRdb re-called the immunoSEQ multiplex PCR reads with MiXCR. The table includes about 190,000 distinct CDR3 sequences, just under 95% detected once. The sample is drawn from a study of CD8 T cells in Susac syndrome. Background on the study: Among the Susac syndrome patients sequenced, over 5 had active disease and roughly 8 were in remission.

Study results and caveats: Across the total CD8+ repertoires, 15 to 20 Susac-specific public clones were detected, and across the CD8+ TEMRA repertoires, five or six such clones were detected.

The source of this sequence is a human donor with Susac syndrome. The sample consisted of CD8+ T cells from PBMCs.

The CDR3 loop reads CASSLGGLAGRLTDTQYF. The CDR3 bases are TGTGCCAGCAGCTTAGGGGGACTAGCGGGTAGGCTTACAGATACGCAGTATTTT. V is TRBV7-8 and J is TRBJ2-3; TRBD2 matches 12 bases. J was trimmed by 3 bases and V by 1 base; bases with no gene match: 8. The CDR3 contains 18 residues. The germline V gene has CDR1 SGHVS and CDR2 FQNEAQ.